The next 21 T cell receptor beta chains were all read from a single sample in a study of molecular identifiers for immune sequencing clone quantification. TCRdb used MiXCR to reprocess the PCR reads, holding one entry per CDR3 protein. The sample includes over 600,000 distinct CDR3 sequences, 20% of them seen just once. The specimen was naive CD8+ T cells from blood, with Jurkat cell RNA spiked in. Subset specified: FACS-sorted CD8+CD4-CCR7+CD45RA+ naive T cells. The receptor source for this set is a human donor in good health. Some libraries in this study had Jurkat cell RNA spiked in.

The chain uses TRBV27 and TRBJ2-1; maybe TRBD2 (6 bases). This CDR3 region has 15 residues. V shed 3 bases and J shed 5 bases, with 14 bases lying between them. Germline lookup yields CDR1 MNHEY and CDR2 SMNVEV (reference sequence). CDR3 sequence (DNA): TGTGCCAGCAGTTTGCAGACTAGTCCCCACAATGAGCAGTTCTTC. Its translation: CASSLQTSPHNEQFF.

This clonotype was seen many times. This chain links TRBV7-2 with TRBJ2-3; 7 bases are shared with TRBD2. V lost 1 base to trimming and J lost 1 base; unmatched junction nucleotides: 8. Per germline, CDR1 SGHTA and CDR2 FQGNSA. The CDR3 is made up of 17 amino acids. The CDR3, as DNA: TGTGCCAGCAGCTTAGGAATAAGGACTAGAGGCACAGATACGCAGTATTTT. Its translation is CASSLGIRTRGTDTQYF. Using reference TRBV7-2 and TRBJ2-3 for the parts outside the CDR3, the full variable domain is GAGVSQSPSNKVTEKGKDVELRCDPISGHTALYWYRQSLGQGLEFLIYFQGNSAPDKSGLPSDRFSAERTGGSVSTLTIQRTQQEDSAVYLCASSLGIRTRGTDTQYFGPGTRLTVL.

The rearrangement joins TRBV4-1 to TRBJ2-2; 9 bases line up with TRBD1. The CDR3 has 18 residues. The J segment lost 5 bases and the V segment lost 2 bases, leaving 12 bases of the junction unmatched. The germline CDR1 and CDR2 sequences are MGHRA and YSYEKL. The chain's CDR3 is CASSQYFLGQGKTGELFF. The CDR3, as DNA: TGCGCCAGCAGCCAATACTTCCTGGGACAGGGAAAAACCGGGGAGCTGTTTTTT.

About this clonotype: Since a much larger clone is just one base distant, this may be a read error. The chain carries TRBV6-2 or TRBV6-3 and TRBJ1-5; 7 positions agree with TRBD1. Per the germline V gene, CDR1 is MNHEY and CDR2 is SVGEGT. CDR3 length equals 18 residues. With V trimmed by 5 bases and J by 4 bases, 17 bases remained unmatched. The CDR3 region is CASSRIPTGRDVNQPQHF. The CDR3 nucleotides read TGTGCCAGCAGTAGAATTCCGACAGGGAGAGATGTTAATCAGCCCCAGCATTTT.

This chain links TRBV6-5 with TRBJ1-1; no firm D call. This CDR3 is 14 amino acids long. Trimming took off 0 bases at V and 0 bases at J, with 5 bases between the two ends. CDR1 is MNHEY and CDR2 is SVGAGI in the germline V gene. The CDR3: CASSYSTLNTEAFF. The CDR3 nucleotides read TGTGCCAGCAGTTACTCGACACTGAACACTGAAGCTTTCTTT.

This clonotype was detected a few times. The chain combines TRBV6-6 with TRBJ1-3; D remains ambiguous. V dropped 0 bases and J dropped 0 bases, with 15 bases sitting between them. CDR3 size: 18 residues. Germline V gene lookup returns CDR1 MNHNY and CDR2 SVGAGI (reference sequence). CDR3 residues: CASSYSWTQFPSGNTIYF. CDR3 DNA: TGTGCCAGCAGTTACTCGTGGACCCAGTTTCCCTCTGGAAACACCATATATTTT.

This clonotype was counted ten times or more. The CDR3: CASSWGAFYEQYF. The CDR3 nucleotides read TGTGCCAGTAGTTGGGGCGCCTTCTACGAGCAGTACTTC. The chain recombines TRBV19 with TRBJ2-7; possibly TRBD1 for D (5 bases). Looked up from germline, CDR1 is LNHDA and CDR2 is SQIVND (reference sequence). The CDR3 is 13 amino acids. Trimming cost V 5 bases and J 3 bases, with 11 bases left between them.

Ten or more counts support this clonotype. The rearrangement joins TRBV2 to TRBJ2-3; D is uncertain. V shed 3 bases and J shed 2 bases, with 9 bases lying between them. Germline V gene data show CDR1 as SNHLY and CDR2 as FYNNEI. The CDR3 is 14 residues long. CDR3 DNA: TGTGCCAGCAGTGATGTGCCAGCCACAGATACGCAGTATTTT. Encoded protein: CASSDVPATDTQYF. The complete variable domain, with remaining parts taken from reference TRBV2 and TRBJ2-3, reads EPEVTQTPSHQVTQMGQEVILRCVPISNHLYFYWYRQILGQKVEFLVSFYNNEISEKSEIFDDQFSVERPDGSNFTLKIRSTKLEDSAMYFCASSDVPATDTQYFGPGTRLTVL.

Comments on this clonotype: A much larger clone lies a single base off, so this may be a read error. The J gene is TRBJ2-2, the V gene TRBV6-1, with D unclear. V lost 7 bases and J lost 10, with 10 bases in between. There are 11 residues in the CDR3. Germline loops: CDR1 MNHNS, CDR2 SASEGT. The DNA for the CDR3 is TGTGCCAGCACCGGACCCCCGGAGCTGTTTTTT. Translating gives CASTGPPELFF.

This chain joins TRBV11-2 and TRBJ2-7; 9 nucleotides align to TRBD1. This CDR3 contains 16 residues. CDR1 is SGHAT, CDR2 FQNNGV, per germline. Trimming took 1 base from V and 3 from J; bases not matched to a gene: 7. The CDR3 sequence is CASSLVNRGLNYEQYF. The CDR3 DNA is TGTGCCAGCAGCTTAGTAAACAGGGGGCTAAACTACGAGCAGTACTTC.

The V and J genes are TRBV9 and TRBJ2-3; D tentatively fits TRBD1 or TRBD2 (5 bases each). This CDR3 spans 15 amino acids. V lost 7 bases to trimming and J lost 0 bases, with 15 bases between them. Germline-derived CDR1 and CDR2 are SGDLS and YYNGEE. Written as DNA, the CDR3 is TGTGCCAGCGGCGCCGATGGGGGTAGCACAGATACGCAGTATTTT. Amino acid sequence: CASGADGGSTDTQYF.

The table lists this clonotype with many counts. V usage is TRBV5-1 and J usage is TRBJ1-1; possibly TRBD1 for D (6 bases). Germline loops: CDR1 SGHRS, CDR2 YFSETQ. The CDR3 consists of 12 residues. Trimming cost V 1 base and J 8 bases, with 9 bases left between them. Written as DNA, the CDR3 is TGCGCCAGCAGCTTGACAGGGCTCGAAGCTTTCTTT. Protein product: CASSLTGLEAFF.

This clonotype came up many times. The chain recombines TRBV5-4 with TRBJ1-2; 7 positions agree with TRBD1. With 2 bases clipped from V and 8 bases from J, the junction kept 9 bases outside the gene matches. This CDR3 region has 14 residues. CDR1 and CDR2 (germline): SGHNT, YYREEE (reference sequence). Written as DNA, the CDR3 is TGTGCCAGCAGCTTTCGACAGGGATATTTAGGCTACACCTTC. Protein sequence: CASSFRQGYLGYTF.

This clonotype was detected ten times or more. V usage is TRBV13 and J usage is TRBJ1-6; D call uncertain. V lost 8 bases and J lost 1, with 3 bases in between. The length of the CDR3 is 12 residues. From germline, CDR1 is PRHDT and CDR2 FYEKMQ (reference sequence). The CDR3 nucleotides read TGTGCCAGCGGGTCCTATAATTCACCCCTCCACTTT. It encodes CASGSYNSPLHF.

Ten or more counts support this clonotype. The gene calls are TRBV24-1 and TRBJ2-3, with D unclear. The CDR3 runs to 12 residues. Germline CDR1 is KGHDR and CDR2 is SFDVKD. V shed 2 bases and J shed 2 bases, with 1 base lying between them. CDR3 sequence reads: CATSDYTDTQYF. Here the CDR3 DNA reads TGTGCCACCAGTGATTACACAGATACGCAGTATTTT.

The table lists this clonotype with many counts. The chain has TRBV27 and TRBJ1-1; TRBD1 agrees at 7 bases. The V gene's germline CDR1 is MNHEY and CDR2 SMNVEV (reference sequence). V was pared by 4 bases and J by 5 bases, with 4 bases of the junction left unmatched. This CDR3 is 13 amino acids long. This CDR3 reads CASSSKGQTEAFF. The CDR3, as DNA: TGTGCCAGCAGTTCAAAGGGACAGACTGAAGCTTTCTTT.

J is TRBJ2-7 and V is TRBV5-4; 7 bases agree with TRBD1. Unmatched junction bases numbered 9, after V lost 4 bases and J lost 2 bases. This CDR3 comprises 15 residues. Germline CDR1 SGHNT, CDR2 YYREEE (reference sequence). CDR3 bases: TGTGCCAGCAGCGAGGGACAGCCGTCCACCTACGAGCAGTACTTC. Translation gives CASSEGQPSTYEQYF. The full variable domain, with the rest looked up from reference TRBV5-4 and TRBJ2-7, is ETGVTQSPTHLIKTRGQQVTLRCSSQSGHNTVSWYQQALGQGPQFIFQYYREEENGRGNFPPRFSGLQFPNYSSELNVNALELDDSALYLCASSEGQPSTYEQYFGPGTRLTVT.

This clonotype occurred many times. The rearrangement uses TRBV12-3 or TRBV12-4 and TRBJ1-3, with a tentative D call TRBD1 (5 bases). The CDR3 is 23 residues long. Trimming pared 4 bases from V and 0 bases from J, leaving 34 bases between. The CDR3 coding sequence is TGTGCCAGCAGTTGGGATATTGTGGGGGAAGTTACCACAAGGGGTAACTCTGGAAACACCATATATTTT. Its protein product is CASSWDIVGEVTTRGNSGNTIYF.

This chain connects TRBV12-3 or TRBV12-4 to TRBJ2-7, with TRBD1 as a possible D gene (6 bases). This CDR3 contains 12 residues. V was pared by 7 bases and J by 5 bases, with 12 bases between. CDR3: CASTETGDEQYF. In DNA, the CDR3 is TGTGCCAGCACCGAGACAGGAGACGAGCAGTACTTC.

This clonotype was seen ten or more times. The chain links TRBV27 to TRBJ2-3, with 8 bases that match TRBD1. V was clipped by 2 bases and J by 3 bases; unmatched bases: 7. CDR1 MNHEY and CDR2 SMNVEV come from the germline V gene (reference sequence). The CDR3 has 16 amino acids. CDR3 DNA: TGTGCCAGCAGTTTAACCTGGGACAGGACGACAGATACGCAGTATTTT. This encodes CASSLTWDRTTDTQYF.

The CDR3 is CASSYSGTVWDTEAFF. In nucleotides, the CDR3 is TGTGCCAGCAGTTACTCTGGAACCGTATGGGACACTGAAGCTTTCTTT. The V gene is TRBV6-2 or TRBV6-3, the J gene TRBJ1-1; D gene unclear. There are 16 residues in the CDR3. The V and J ends lost 0 bases and 3 bases respectively, with 14 bases between them. Germline CDR1 MNHEY, CDR2 SVGEGT.